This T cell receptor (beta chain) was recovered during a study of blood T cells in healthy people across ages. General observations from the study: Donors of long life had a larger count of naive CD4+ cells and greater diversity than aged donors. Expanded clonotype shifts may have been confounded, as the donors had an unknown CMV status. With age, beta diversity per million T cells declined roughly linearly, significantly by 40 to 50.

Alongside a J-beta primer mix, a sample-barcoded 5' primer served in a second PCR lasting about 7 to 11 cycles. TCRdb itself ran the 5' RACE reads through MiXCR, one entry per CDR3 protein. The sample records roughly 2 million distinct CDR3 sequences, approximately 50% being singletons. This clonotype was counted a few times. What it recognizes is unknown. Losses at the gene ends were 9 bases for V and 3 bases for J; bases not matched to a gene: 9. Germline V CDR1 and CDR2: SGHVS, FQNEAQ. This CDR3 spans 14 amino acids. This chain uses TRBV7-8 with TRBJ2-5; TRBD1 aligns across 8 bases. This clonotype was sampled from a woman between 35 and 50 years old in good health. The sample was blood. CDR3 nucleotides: TGTGCCAGTAAGGACAGGGAAACGGAAGAGACCCAGTACTTC. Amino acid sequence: CASKDRETEETQYF.